This TCR beta chain was identified in a study of cytomegalovirus exposure and HLA in healthy donors. Researchers ran the PCR with 60 Vbeta and 13 Jbeta primers. The table came from immunoSEQ multiplex PCR; TCRdb's copy has only in-frame clones and leaves some out. The table includes about 140,000 clones, approximately 79% detected once. The TCR comes from a man aged 18 to 30 in good health and CMV-seronegative. The sample taken for sequencing was PBMCs.

The CDR3 reads CASSLGRDLHNEQFF. In nucleotides, the CDR3 is TGTGCCAGCAGCTTAGGCCGGGACTTACACAATGAGCAGTTCTTC. The chain has TRBV13 and TRBJ2-1, with D possibly being TRBD2 (6 bases). The length of the CDR3 is 15 residues. From germline, CDR1 is PRHDT and CDR2 FYEKMQ (reference sequence). Between the trimmed V and J ends, which lost 0 bases and 5 bases, there was a span of 11 bases.